This T cell receptor beta chain stems from a study of OX40 agonist ivuxolimab in advanced cancers. Describing the broader study: Ivuxolimab was a fully human IgG2 agonistic monoclonal antibody targeting the costimulatory receptor OX40 (CD134). The dose-escalation cohort was 82.7% male with a mean age of about 60 years, ranging from roughly 23 to 80. Three dose-escalation patients achieved partial responses, one with hepatocellular carcinoma and two with cutaneous melanoma. Of the 50 or so patients in dose escalation, about 20 had hepatocellular carcinoma, roughly 15 had melanoma, 9 had renal cell carcinoma and 9 had head and neck cancer. Patients were allowed to have had prior anti-PD-1, anti-PD-L1 or anti-CTLA-4 therapy, and less than 45% of the dose-escalation patients had previously received checkpoint inhibitors. Peripheral TCRbeta sequencing was intended to test whether TCR sequence diversity was altered and clonal T-cell expansion was caused by ivuxolimab. The monotherapy dose-escalation portion (N ≈ 55 patients) of the phase I ivuxolimab trial is reported in the paper. Intravenous ivuxolimab was administered to patients every 2 weeks at six dose levels: 0.01, 0.1, 0.3, 1.5, 3 and 10 mg/kg. The paper's findings and limits, for the study overall: After ivuxolimab, CD8+ T cells had more expanded clones than CD4+ T cells on average. Clonal expansion of both CD4+ and CD8+ blood T cells was observed from baseline to week 6 at doses 0.1 to 3.0 mg/kg. The antigen specificity of the peripheral T cells that underwent clonal expansion was not determined. In the 0.1-3.0 mg/kg groups, partial responders had among the lowest normalized peripheral clonal expansion, particularly in CD8+ T cells. Low levels of normalized T-cell clonal expansion were also seen in some patients who did not respond.

On this clone itself: Its recognized antigen is unknown. Base quality data are lacking; no much larger clone is found one base away.

For sequencing of the TCRbeta CDR3 region, genomic DNA was extracted from the sorted cells. The immunoSEQ Assay was used to sequence the TCRbeta CDR3 regions. Held by TCRdb, this immuneACCESS table contains in-frame sequences only and omits some clones. Under half of the omission traces to an unresolved V gene where checked; the cause of the rest is unknown. The table for this sample lists tens of thousands of clones; 83% of them were counted only once. The ten largest clones represent around 3.3% of the sample. V is pared back by 7 bases and J by 2 bases, with 23 bases lying between the germline termini. For CDR1 and CDR2, the germline V gene (reference sequence) lists LNHDA and SQIVND. The CDR3 spans 17 residues, from the cysteine through the phenylalanine. Only the CDR3 region is kept as DNA, spanning 51 bases read in frame from base 1. The trial excluded patients who had a history of autoimmune disease or were on systemic immunosuppression. Peripheral blood for TCR sequencing was collected from all dose cohorts at baseline, on cycle 4 day 1, and on cycle 7 day 1. The samples were taken from a phase I, first-in-human, multicenter, open-label dose-escalation trial of ivuxolimab. Adults with locally advanced or metastatic melanoma, renal cell carcinoma, hepatocellular carcinoma or head and neck squamous cell carcinoma were enrolled in the trial. CD4+ and CD8+ T cells were sorted separately from peripheral blood before TCR sequencing.

This sequence uses TRBV19 and TRBJ2-5; the D segment may tentatively be TRBD1 or TRBD2, each giving 5 matched bases. This receptor was taken from an adult with an advanced solid tumor such as melanoma, head and neck, liver or kidney cancer. Sequencing used CD4+ or CD8+ T cells sorted from blood, obtained in a trial of the OX40 agonist ivuxolimab. The base sequence is TGTGCCAGTACCCCCCCGGGGCAGGCGATCTCTCAAGAGACCCAGTACTTC. Translated, this gives CASTPPGQAISQETQYF.